Listed below are T cell receptor beta chains from one sample, sequenced in a study of PD-1 blockade in mismatch repair-deficient tumors. Method: immunoSEQ multiplex PCR; TCRdb's copy keeps in-frame clones and lacks some. The sample shows 77,000 or so clones, 65% to 85% of them seen only once. Sequenced material: peripheral blood, taken 44 weeks after starting pembrolizumab. Receptors originate from an adult with mismatch repair-deficient cancer. The CDR3 runs from the conserved cysteine through the conserved F or W. The order of the fields is CDR3 protein, CDR3 DNA, V gene, CDR3 length, clone size, J gene, D gene. A D gene is named only where the DNA matches it firmly. Size tells how often a clone was seen (once, few, many) or the class of an expanded clone, and some rows leave it out.

CDR3aa: CASSDQGKGYGYTF; CDR3nt: TGCGCCAGCAGTGATCAGGGCAAAGGCTATGGCTACACCTTC; v_gene: TRBV10-1; len: 14; abundance: .; j_gene: TRBJ1-2; d_gene: .
CDR3aa: CASSSGLAVSDTQYF; CDR3nt: TGTGCCAGCAGTTCTGGCCTAGCGGTATCAGATACGCAGTATTTT; v_gene: TRBV11-1; len: 15; abundance: .; j_gene: TRBJ2-3; d_gene: TRBD2
CDR3aa: CASSSLTGSDEQFF; CDR3nt: TGCGCCAGCAGCTCGCTGACAGGGTCCGATGAGCAGTTCTTC; v_gene: TRBV5-1; len: 14; abundance: .; j_gene: TRBJ2-1; d_gene: TRBD1
CDR3aa: CASSLGPASAEQYF; CDR3nt: TGTGCCAGCAGCTTAGGCCCAGCGTCAGCAGAGCAGTACTTC; v_gene: TRBV7-9; len: 14; abundance: .; j_gene: TRBJ2-7; d_gene: .
CDR3aa: CSVESKHEQYF; CDR3nt: TGCAGCGTTGAGAGCAAACACGAGCAGTACTTC; v_gene: TRBV29-1; len: 11; abundance: .; j_gene: TRBJ2-7; d_gene: .
CDR3aa: CASGGRTPTYNEQFF; CDR3nt: TGTGCCAGCGGAGGGAGGACCCCTACCTACAATGAGCAGTTCTTC; v_gene: TRBV27; len: 15; abundance: .; j_gene: TRBJ2-1; d_gene: .
CDR3aa: CASSLQANYGYTF; CDR3nt: TGTGCCAGCAGTCTACAGGCAAACTATGGCTACACCTTC; v_gene: TRBV6-5; len: 13; abundance: .; j_gene: TRBJ1-2; d_gene: .
CDR3aa: CASRPDRSYEQYF; CDR3nt: TGTGCCAGCAGGCCGGACAGATCCTACGAGCAGTACTTC; v_gene: TRBV6-5; len: 13; abundance: few; j_gene: TRBJ2-7; d_gene: .
CDR3aa: CASSSGTGGYEQYF; CDR3nt: TGCGCCAGCAGCTCAGGGACAGGGGGCTACGAGCAGTACTTC; v_gene: TRBV5-1; len: 14; abundance: .; j_gene: TRBJ2-7; d_gene: TRBD1
CDR3aa: CASSPSASSYNEQFF; CDR3nt: TGCGCCAGCAGCCCTAGCGCTAGCTCCTACAATGAGCAGTTCTTC; v_gene: TRBV4-1; len: 15; abundance: .; j_gene: TRBJ2-1; d_gene: .
CDR3aa: CASSPRQGASNYGYTF; CDR3nt: TGTGCCAGCAGCCCGCGACAGGGGGCGTCTAACTATGGCTACACCTTC; v_gene: TRBV5-5; len: 16; abundance: once; j_gene: TRBJ1-2; d_gene: TRBD1
CDR3aa: CASSLTGTSGALDTQYF; CDR3nt: TGTGCCAGCAGCTTAACGGGGACTAGCGGGGCCCTAGATACGCAGTATTTT; v_gene: TRBV7-3; len: 17; abundance: .; j_gene: TRBJ2-3; d_gene: TRBD2
CDR3aa: CASSPPGARRGYTF; CDR3nt: TGTGCCAGCAGCCCCCCCGGGGCCCGGAGAGGCTACACCTTC; v_gene: TRBV6-5; len: 14; abundance: .; j_gene: TRBJ1-2; d_gene: .
CDR3aa: CATSRDSYEQYF; CDR3nt: TGTGCCACCAGCAGAGATAGCTACGAGCAGTACTTC; v_gene: TRBV15; len: 12; abundance: few; j_gene: TRBJ2-7; d_gene: .
CDR3aa: CASRSGTSGTPRGYF; CDR3nt: TGTGCCAGCAGGTCCGGGACTAGCGGAACCCCCCGCGGGTATTTT; v_gene: TRBV7-8; len: 15; abundance: .; j_gene: TRBJ2-3; d_gene: TRBD2
CDR3aa: CASSREFSQNIQYF; CDR3nt: TGTGCCAGCAGCCGGGAGTTTTCTCAAAACATTCAGTACTTC; v_gene: TRBV5-6; len: 14; abundance: .; j_gene: TRBJ2-4; d_gene: .
CDR3aa: CASSERFNRGSTDTQYF; CDR3nt: TGTGCCAGCAGTGAAAGGTTCAATAGGGGGAGCACAGATACGCAGTATTTT; v_gene: TRBV6-1; len: 17; abundance: once; j_gene: TRBJ2-3; d_gene: .
CDR3aa: CASSYSNQPQHF; CDR3nt: TGTGCCAGCAGTTATAGCAATCAGCCCCAGCATTTT; v_gene: TRBV2; len: 12; abundance: .; j_gene: TRBJ1-5; d_gene: .
CDR3aa: CASSRAGLNVLTF; CDR3nt: TGTGCCAGCAGCCGCGCGGGACTAAACGTCCTGACTTTC; v_gene: TRBV14; len: 13; abundance: .; j_gene: TRBJ2-6; d_gene: TRBD2
CDR3aa: CASSGGDGTDTQYF; CDR3nt: TGTGCCAGCTCAGGGGGGGACGGCACAGATACGCAGTATTTT; v_gene: TRBV7-9; len: 14; abundance: once; j_gene: TRBJ2-3; d_gene: .
CDR3aa: CASSFTQGSETQYF; CDR3nt: TGTGCCAGCAGCTTCACTCAGGGGTCAGAGACCCAGTACTTC; v_gene: TRBV11-1; len: 14; abundance: .; j_gene: TRBJ2-5; d_gene: .
CDR3aa: CASSWTSGDQETQYF; CDR3nt: TGCGCCAGCAGCTGGACTAGCGGAGACCAAGAGACCCAGTACTTC; v_gene: TRBV5-1; len: 15; abundance: once; j_gene: TRBJ2-5; d_gene: TRBD2
CDR3aa: CASSTAYSNQPQHF; CDR3nt: TGTGCCAGCAGTACAGCTTATAGCAATCAGCCCCAGCATTTT; v_gene: TRBV6-5; len: 14; abundance: .; j_gene: TRBJ1-5; d_gene: .
CDR3aa: CASSFDISGALYEQYF; CDR3nt: TGTGCCAGCAGCTTCGACATCAGCGGGGCGCTGTACGAGCAGTACTTC; v_gene: TRBV11-2; len: 16; abundance: .; j_gene: TRBJ2-7; d_gene: TRBD2
CDR3aa: CASSPQSQYGYTF; CDR3nt: TGTGCCAGCTCACCACAATCGCAATATGGCTACACCTTC; v_gene: TRBV18; len: 13; abundance: .; j_gene: TRBJ1-2; d_gene: .
CDR3aa: CASSFRDLSYEQYF; CDR3nt: TGTGCCAGCAGCTTCCGGGATCTCTCCTACGAGCAGTACTTC; v_gene: TRBV11-3; len: 14; abundance: .; j_gene: TRBJ2-7; d_gene: .
CDR3aa: CASSVEEGSYGYTF; CDR3nt: TGTGCCAGCAGCGTAGAGGAGGGGAGCTATGGCTACACCTTC; v_gene: TRBV9; len: 14; abundance: .; j_gene: TRBJ1-2; d_gene: .
CDR3aa: CASSLVGGEGQPQHF; CDR3nt: TGTGCCAGCAGCTTAGTGGGGGGCGAGGGACAGCCCCAGCATTTT; v_gene: TRBV11-2; len: 15; abundance: .; j_gene: TRBJ1-5; d_gene: .
CDR3aa: CASSQDQPRLGEQFF; CDR3nt: TGCGCCAGCAGCCAAGATCAACCCAGGCTAGGGGAGCAGTTCTTC; v_gene: TRBV4-1; len: 15; abundance: .; j_gene: TRBJ2-1; d_gene: .
CDR3aa: CASSTPVGAAKNIQYF; CDR3nt: TGTGCCAGCAGTACACCGGTAGGGGCGGCCAAAAACATTCAGTACTTC; v_gene: TRBV5-4; len: 16; abundance: .; j_gene: TRBJ2-4; d_gene: .
CDR3aa: CASSVEPDFGRGNTIYF; CDR3nt: TGTGCCAGCAGCGTGGAGCCCGACTTTGGGAGAGGAAACACCATATATTTT; v_gene: TRBV9; len: 17; abundance: .; j_gene: TRBJ1-3; d_gene: .
CDR3aa: CASSFGRAGEYNEQFF; CDR3nt: TGTGCCAGCAGCTTCGGCCGAGCGGGAGAGTACAATGAGCAGTTCTTC; v_gene: TRBV11-2; len: 16; abundance: .; j_gene: TRBJ2-1; d_gene: TRBD2
CDR3aa: CSVGRLAGSPDTQYF; CDR3nt: TGCAGCGTTGGCCGTTTAGCGGGATCCCCTGATACGCAGTATTTT; v_gene: TRBV29-1; len: 15; abundance: .; j_gene: TRBJ2-3; d_gene: TRBD2
CDR3aa: CASSVESSGVGEKLFF; CDR3nt: TGTGCCAGCAGCGTAGAGTCGTCAGGGGTAGGCGAAAAACTGTTTTTT; v_gene: TRBV9; len: 16; abundance: few; j_gene: TRBJ1-4; d_gene: .
CDR3aa: CASSFVPDTQYF; CDR3nt: TGTGCCAGCAGCTTCGTCCCGGATACGCAGTATTTT; v_gene: TRBV14; len: 12; abundance: .; j_gene: TRBJ2-3; d_gene: .
CDR3aa: CASSHRPLSSYNEQFF; CDR3nt: TGCGCCAGCAGTCACCGTCCCTTAAGCTCCTACAATGAGCAGTTCTTC; v_gene: TRBV23-1; len: 16; abundance: .; j_gene: TRBJ2-1; d_gene: .
CDR3aa: CASSPKFSLDGTYEQYF; CDR3nt: TGTGCCAGCAGCCCTAAATTTTCTTTGGATGGAACCTACGAGCAGTACTTC; v_gene: TRBV6-4; len: 17; abundance: .; j_gene: TRBJ2-7; d_gene: .
CDR3aa: CASSIQATLGYGYTF; CDR3nt: TGTGCCAGTAGTATCCAGGCAACCCTTGGCTATGGCTACACCTTC; v_gene: TRBV19; len: 15; abundance: .; j_gene: TRBJ1-2; d_gene: .
CDR3aa: CASSIDRDENTEAFF; CDR3nt: TGTGCCAGCAGCATTGACAGGGACGAGAACACTGAAGCTTTCTTT; v_gene: TRBV7-6; len: 15; abundance: .; j_gene: TRBJ1-1; d_gene: TRBD1
CDR3aa: CASYRTSGFTDTQYF; CDR3nt: TGTGCCAGCTACAGGACTAGCGGGTTCACAGATACGCAGTATTTT; v_gene: TRBV6-6; len: 15; abundance: once; j_gene: TRBJ2-3; d_gene: TRBD2
CDR3aa: CASSPTGTLHKDTQYF; CDR3nt: TGTGCCAGCAGCCCTACAGGGACTCTCCACAAAGATACGCAGTATTTT; v_gene: TRBV7-3; len: 16; abundance: .; j_gene: TRBJ2-3; d_gene: .
CDR3aa: CAWSPTLNTEAFF; CDR3nt: TGTGCCTGGAGTCCCACATTGAACACTGAAGCTTTCTTT; v_gene: TRBV30; len: 13; abundance: .; j_gene: TRBJ1-1; d_gene: .
CDR3aa: CASSQSTGDQPQHF; CDR3nt: TGTGCCAGCAGCCAATCGACAGGGGACCAGCCCCAGCATTTT; v_gene: TRBV7-9; len: 14; abundance: .; j_gene: TRBJ1-5; d_gene: TRBD1
CDR3aa: CASSLEGGGEKLFF; CDR3nt: TGTGCCAGCAGCTTAGAAGGCGGAGGTGAAAAACTGTTTTTT; v_gene: TRBV7-2; len: 14; abundance: .; j_gene: TRBJ1-4; d_gene: .
CDR3aa: CASRQGSGWNTIYF; CDR3nt: TGTGCCAGCAGACAGGGGTCAGGGTGGAACACCATATATTTT; v_gene: TRBV28; len: 14; abundance: .; j_gene: TRBJ1-3; d_gene: TRBD1
CDR3aa: CASSASGGLGYEQYF; CDR3nt: TGTGCCAGCAGCGCCTCCGGGGGACTGGGCTACGAGCAGTACTTC; v_gene: TRBV9; len: 15; abundance: .; j_gene: TRBJ2-7; d_gene: .